Listed below are T cell receptor beta chains from one sample, sequenced in a study of beta chain features in type 1 diabetes. Clones were sequenced by immunoSEQ multiplex PCR, and TCRdb holds only the in-frame ones, with some missing. The data contain around 240,000 clones, around 15% of them singletons. The sequencing input was naive CD4+ T cells from blood. The receptors were gathered from a man aged 30 to 45 with type 1 diabetes. CDR3s include the opening cysteine and the closing phenylalanine or tryptophan. The D gene is left open where the match is weak. Expanded clones get a size class; other rows say once, few or many, or leave the size out.

CDR3 protein: CASSFMPSGINEQFF
CDR3 DNA: TGTGCCAGCAGCTTCATGCCTAGCGGGATCAATGAGCAGTTCTTC
J gene: TRBJ2-1
clone size: NA
V gene: TRBV11-3
D gene: TRBD2

CDR3 protein: CASSSPGQGTDVLTF
CDR3 DNA: TGTGCCAGCAGTTCCCCTGGACAGGGAACAGACGTCCTGACTTTC
J gene: TRBJ2-6
clone size: NA
V gene: TRBV28
D gene: TRBD1

CDR3 protein: CAWTRDSDTQYF
CDR3 DNA: TGTGCCTGGACAAGGGATTCAGATACGCAGTATTTT
J gene: TRBJ2-3
clone size: few
V gene: TRBV30
D gene: NA

CDR3 protein: CATGIQETQYF
CDR3 DNA: TGTGCCACCGGGATCCAAGAGACCCAGTACTTC
J gene: TRBJ2-5
clone size: NA
V gene: TRBV10-3
D gene: NA

CDR3 protein: CASSKHPGGNNEQFF
CDR3 DNA: TGTGCCAGCAGCAAACACCCGGGTGGCAACAATGAGCAGTTCTTC
J gene: TRBJ2-1
clone size: few
V gene: TRBV7-6
D gene: NA

CDR3 protein: CSVGGWVPGNTEAFF
CDR3 DNA: TGCAGCGTTGGTGGCTGGGTCCCCGGTAACACTGAAGCTTTCTTT
J gene: TRBJ1-1
clone size: few
V gene: TRBV29-1
D gene: NA

CDR3 protein: CSVGTGLGSSDTGELFF
CDR3 DNA: TGCAGCGTTGGAACGGGTCTAGGGTCGTCGGACACCGGGGAGCTGTTTTTT
J gene: TRBJ2-2
clone size: few
V gene: TRBV29-1
D gene: NA

CDR3 protein: CASSAGPQETQYF
CDR3 DNA: TGTGCCAGCAGCGCGGGACCCCAAGAGACCCAGTACTTC
J gene: TRBJ2-5
clone size: NA
V gene: TRBV2
D gene: NA

CDR3 protein: CAWSVLGAVGTGELFF
CDR3 DNA: TGTGCCTGGAGTGTACTAGGGGCGGTCGGCACCGGGGAGCTGTTTTTT
J gene: TRBJ2-2
clone size: NA
V gene: TRBV30
D gene: NA

CDR3 protein: CSVYAGQQTQYF
CDR3 DNA: TGCAGCGTCTACGCGGGACAACAGACCCAGTACTTC
J gene: TRBJ2-5
clone size: NA
V gene: TRBV29-1
D gene: NA

CDR3 protein: CASSQETPRVEQYF
CDR3 DNA: TGTGCCAGCAGCCAAGAAACCCCCAGGGTCGAGCAGTACTTC
J gene: TRBJ2-7
clone size: NA
V gene: TRBV4-2
D gene: NA

CDR3 protein: CASSYDHNEKLFF
CDR3 DNA: TGTGCCAGCAGCTACGATCATAATGAAAAACTGTTTTTT
J gene: TRBJ1-4
clone size: NA
V gene: TRBV7-2
D gene: NA

CDR3 protein: CSVPGVDWVADTQYF
CDR3 DNA: TGCAGCGTTCCGGGTGTCGATTGGGTTGCAGATACGCAGTATTTT
J gene: TRBJ2-3
clone size: few
V gene: TRBV29-1
D gene: NA

CDR3 protein: CASSATGQINEKLFF
CDR3 DNA: TGTGCCAGCAGCGCTACGGGACAGATTAATGAAAAACTGTTTTTT
J gene: TRBJ1-4
clone size: NA
V gene: TRBV9
D gene: TRBD1

CDR3 protein: CASAGSGGQPQHF
CDR3 DNA: TGTGCCTCAGCAGGGTCCGGGGGTCAGCCCCAGCATTTT
J gene: TRBJ1-5
clone size: NA
V gene: TRBV30
D gene: NA

CDR3 protein: CASSLGLPSSYNEQFF
CDR3 DNA: TGCGCCAGCAGCTTGGGCCTCCCCAGCTCCTACAATGAGCAGTTCTTC
J gene: TRBJ2-1
clone size: NA
V gene: TRBV5-1
D gene: NA

CDR3 protein: CASSPLGTSHNEQFF
CDR3 DNA: TGTGCCAGCAGTCCTCTAGGGACTAGCCACAATGAGCAGTTCTTC
J gene: TRBJ2-1
clone size: few
V gene: TRBV7-3
D gene: TRBD2

CDR3 protein: CASSLVPPGQGKTQYF
CDR3 DNA: TGTGCCAGCAGCTTGGTCCCACCAGGACAGGGAAAGACCCAGTACTTC
J gene: TRBJ2-5
clone size: NA
V gene: TRBV5-4
D gene: TRBD1

CDR3 protein: CASSVDGGRGTEAFF
CDR3 DNA: TGTGCCAGCAGCGTAGATGGAGGGAGAGGAACTGAAGCTTTCTTT
J gene: TRBJ1-1
clone size: few
V gene: TRBV9
D gene: NA